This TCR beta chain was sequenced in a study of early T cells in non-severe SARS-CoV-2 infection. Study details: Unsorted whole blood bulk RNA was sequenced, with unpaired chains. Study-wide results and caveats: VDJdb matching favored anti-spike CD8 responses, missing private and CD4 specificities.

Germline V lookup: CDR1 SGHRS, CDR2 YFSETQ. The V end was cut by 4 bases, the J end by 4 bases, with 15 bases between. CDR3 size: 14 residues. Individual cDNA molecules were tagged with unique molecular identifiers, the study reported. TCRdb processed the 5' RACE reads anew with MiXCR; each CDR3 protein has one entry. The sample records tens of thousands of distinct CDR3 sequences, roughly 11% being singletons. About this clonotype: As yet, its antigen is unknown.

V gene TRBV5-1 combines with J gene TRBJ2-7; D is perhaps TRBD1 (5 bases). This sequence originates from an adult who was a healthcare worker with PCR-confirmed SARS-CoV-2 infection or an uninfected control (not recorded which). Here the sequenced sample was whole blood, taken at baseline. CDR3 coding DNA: TGCGCCAGCAGCCCCGAAACCGGACAATACGAGCAGTACTTC. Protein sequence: CASSPETGQYEQYF.